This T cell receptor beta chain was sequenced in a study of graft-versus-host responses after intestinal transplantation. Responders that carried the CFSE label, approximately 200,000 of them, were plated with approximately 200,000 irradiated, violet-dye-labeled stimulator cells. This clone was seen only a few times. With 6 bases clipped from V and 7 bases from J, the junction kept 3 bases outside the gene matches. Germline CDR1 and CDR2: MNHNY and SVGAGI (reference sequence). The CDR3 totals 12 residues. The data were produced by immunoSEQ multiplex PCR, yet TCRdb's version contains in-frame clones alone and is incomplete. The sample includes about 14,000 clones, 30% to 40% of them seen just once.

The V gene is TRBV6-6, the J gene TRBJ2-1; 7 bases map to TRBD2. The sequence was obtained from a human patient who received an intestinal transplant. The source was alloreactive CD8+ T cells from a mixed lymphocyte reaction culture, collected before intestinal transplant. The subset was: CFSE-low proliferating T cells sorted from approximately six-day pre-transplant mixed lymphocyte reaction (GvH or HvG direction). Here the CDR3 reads CASSPGGNEQFF. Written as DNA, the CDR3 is TGTGCCAGCAGCCCCGGGGGGAATGAGCAGTTCTTC.